This note documents a single T cell receptor beta chain sequence. The germline CDR1 and CDR2 sequences are SGDLS and YYNGEE. The CDR3 sequence is 15 residues long. V lost 2 bases and J lost 5; bases outside the gene matches: 8. This record belongs to a study of blood T cell repertoires in COVID-19. For the study at large: The United States, Italy and Spain provided the acute and convalescent COVID-19 samples. T cells, B-cell-depleted T cells, or PBMCs provided the cDNA or gDNA that served as material.

Study processing details: Reference gene primer amplification in the assay estimated nucleated cell counts. Produced via immunoSEQ multiplex PCR; TCRdb's table is partial and in-frame only. The V and J calls and the clone size are those of that table, but D and trimming were determined from the DNA. This sample has some 240,000 clones, with about four fifths found just once. Sequences were obtained from peripheral blood. The gene calls are TRBV9 and TRBJ2-3, with 7 bases identical to TRBD2. This sequence was found in a woman older than 75 with acute or convalescent COVID-19. CDR3 bases: TGTGCCAGCAGCGTCGCCGGGACTATGCTAGATACGCAGTATTTT. Its protein is CASSVAGTMLDTQYF.